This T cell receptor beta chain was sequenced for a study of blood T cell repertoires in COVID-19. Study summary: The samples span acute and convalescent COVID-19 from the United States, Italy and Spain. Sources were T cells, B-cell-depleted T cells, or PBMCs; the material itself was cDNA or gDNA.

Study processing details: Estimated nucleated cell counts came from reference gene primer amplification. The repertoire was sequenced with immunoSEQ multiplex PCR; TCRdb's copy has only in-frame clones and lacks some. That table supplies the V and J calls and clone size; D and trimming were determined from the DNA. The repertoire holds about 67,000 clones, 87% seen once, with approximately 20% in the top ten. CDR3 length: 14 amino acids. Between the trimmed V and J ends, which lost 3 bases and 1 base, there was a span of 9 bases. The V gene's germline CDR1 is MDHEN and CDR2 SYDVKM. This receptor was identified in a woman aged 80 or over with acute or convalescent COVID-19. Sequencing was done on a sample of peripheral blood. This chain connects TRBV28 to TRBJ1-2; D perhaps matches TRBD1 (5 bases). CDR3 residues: CASSLGQHNYGYTF. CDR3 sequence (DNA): TGTGCCAGCAGTTTGGGGCAACATAACTATGGCTACACCTTC.